The next 16 T cell receptor beta chains were all read from a single sample in a study of vaccination effects on CD4 cells after COVID-19. These TCRs are of unknown antigen specificity. CD4+ T cell isolation took place after 10 days of culture. The cohort was immunized with two doses of either the BNT162b2 or mRNA-1273 vaccine. Data came from immunoSEQ multiplex PCR; TCRdb stores just in-frame clones and leaves some out. Among about 73,000 clones listed, less than 75% were seen once. Material: CD4+ T cells from PBMCs cultured without peptide, obtained after COVID-19 vaccination. The source is a human donor who received a COVID-19 vaccine.

The V gene is TRBV6-1, the J gene TRBJ2-3; D gene uncertain. The CDR3 runs 15 residues. V was cut by 0 bases and J by 0 bases, with 7 bases left in between. The germline CDR1 and CDR2 sequences are MNHNS and SASEGT. The DNA of the CDR3 is TGTGCCAGCAGTGAAGCAGTAGCTAGCACAGATACGCAGTATTTT. It translates to CASSEAVASTDTQYF.

This sequence joins TRBV7-2 and TRBJ2-3, with TRBD1 as a possible D gene (5 bases). Germline-derived CDR1 and CDR2 are SGHTA and FQGNSA. V shed 4 bases and J shed 4 bases, with 9 bases lying between them. The CDR3 has 13 amino acids. The chain's CDR3 is CASSSQGADTQYF. As DNA, the CDR3 is TGTGCCAGCAGCTCCCAGGGTGCAGATACGCAGTATTTT.

The chain carries TRBV18 and TRBJ2-3, with TRBD2 as a possible D gene (5 bases). The CDR3 runs to 17 residues. CDR1 KGHSH and CDR2 LQKENI come from the germline V gene. The ends were cut back, 2 bases at V and 0 bases at J, with 15 bases in the middle. The CDR3 sequence is CASSPGRRVKSTDTQYF. CDR3 coding DNA: TGTGCCAGCTCACCAGGAAGGCGGGTGAAGAGCACAGATACGCAGTATTTT.

The J gene is TRBJ1-1, the V gene TRBV7-2; D not resolved. This CDR3 is built from 14 residues. Germline V gives CDR1 SGHTA, CDR2 FQGNSA. V was cut by 5 bases and J by 1 base, with 11 bases left in between. CDR3 nucleotides: TGTGCCAGCAGCGTCCGGGCCCCGAACACTGAAGCTTTCTTT. As protein: CASSVRAPNTEAFF.

The chain recombines TRBV3-1 (or the pseudogene TRBV3-2) with TRBJ2-2; D remains ambiguous. V was trimmed by 1 base and J by 1 base, leaving 4 bases between them. This CDR3 region has 14 residues. Germline loops: CDR1 LGHDT, CDR2 YNNKEL (reference sequence). CDR3 nucleotide sequence: TGTGCCAGCAGCCAAGGTTTGAACACCGGGGAGCTGTTTTTT. Translated, it gives CASSQGLNTGELFF.

The V call is TRBV18, the J call TRBJ1-4; D uncertain. Germline lookup yields CDR1 KGHSH and CDR2 LQKENI. This CDR3 comprises 14 residues. V dropped 2 bases and J dropped 0 bases, with 4 bases sitting between them. DNA of the CDR3: TGTGCCAGCTCACCAGTCGCAACTAATGAAAAACTGTTTTTT. Protein product: CASSPVATNEKLFF.

V is TRBV10-2 and J is TRBJ1-4, with D perhaps matching TRBD1 (6 bases). The CDR3 is 13 residues long. CDR1 is WSHSY, CDR2 SAAADI, per germline. V lost 8 bases and J lost 10, with 17 bases in between. The CDR3 DNA follows: TGCGCCAGCGCCGGGACACAGTGGGGAAAACTGTTTTTT. Its protein is CASAGTQWGKLFF.

There are a few counts of this clone. The genes are TRBV19 and TRBJ2-3, with D perhaps TRBD2 (6 bases). Germline V CDR1 and CDR2: LNHDA, SQIVND (reference sequence). V was pared by 6 bases and J by 3 bases, with 19 bases between. The CDR3 is 16 amino acids. The CDR3 loop is CASRGLQGVLTDTQYF. CDR3 coding DNA: TGTGCCAGTAGGGGACTCCAGGGTGTACTGACAGATACGCAGTATTTT.

The CDR3 bases are TGCGCCAGTTCGACTAGCAACACCGGGGAGCTGTTTTTT. It translates to CASSTSNTGELFF. This chain links TRBV10-1 with TRBJ2-2; TRBD2 matches at 7 bases. Germline V lookup: CDR1 WNHNN, CDR2 SYGVQD (reference sequence). The ends lost 9 bases at V and 2 bases at J; junction bases unmatched: 3. The CDR3 covers 13 residues.

The chain uses TRBV27 and TRBJ2-5, with D possibly TRBD1 on 6 matching bases. CDR3 size: 15 residues. Trimming stripped 5 bases from V and 1 base from J, with 14 bases between. CDR1 and CDR2 (germline): MNHEY, SMNVEV (reference sequence). The CDR3: CASSTGTPLQETQYF. In DNA, the CDR3 is TGTGCCAGCAGTACCGGGACACCCCTCCAAGAGACCCAGTACTTC.

This sequence joins TRBV3-1 (or the pseudogene TRBV3-2) and TRBJ1-1; D remains ambiguous. With 1 base removed from V and 2 bases from J, the gap between germline ends came to 8 bases. Per the germline V gene, CDR1 is LGHDT and CDR2 is YNNKEL (reference sequence). The length of the CDR3 is 14 residues. CDR3 amino acids: CASSQVITNTEAFF. The CDR3 coding sequence is TGTGCCAGCAGCCAAGTAATTACCAACACTGAAGCTTTCTTT.

V usage is TRBV14 and J usage is TRBJ1-6; 9 positions agree with TRBD1. The length of the CDR3 is 15 residues. V lost 3 bases and J lost 7; bases outside the gene matches: 4. CDR1 is SGHDN and CDR2 is FVKESK in the germline V gene. CDR3 sequence reads: CASSQGQGGNSPLHF. The CDR3 DNA sequence: TGTGCCAGCAGCCAGGGACAGGGAGGGAATTCACCCCTCCACTTT.

The sample holds one count of this clone. V gene TRBV30 combines with J gene TRBJ1-1, with 11 bases aligning to TRBD1. The J segment lost 1 base and the V segment lost 4 bases, leaving 8 bases of the junction unmatched. The CDR3 is 16 residues long. The V gene's germline CDR1 is GTSNPN and CDR2 SVGIG (reference sequence). CDR3 amino acids: CAWTLRDRGGNTEAFF. Here the CDR3 DNA reads TGTGCCTGGACTCTCCGGGACAGGGGGGGGAACACTGAAGCTTTCTTT.

The table lists this clone with a few counts. The genes are TRBV19 and TRBJ2-1; TRBD1 or TRBD2 may be the D gene (5 bases each). V gave up 3 bases and J gave up 1 base, with 13 bases separating them. CDR1 and CDR2 (germline): LNHDA, SQIVND (reference sequence). This CDR3 region has 16 residues. The CDR3 coding sequence is TGTGCCAGTAGTATTTCGGGGCTTCGGTCCTACAATGAGCAGTTCTTC. Translating it yields CASSISGLRSYNEQFF.

This chain links TRBV2 with TRBJ2-2, with D possibly matching TRBD1 (5 bases). V was cut by 6 bases and J by 1 base, with 15 bases left in between. There are 16 residues in the CDR3. Per the germline V gene, CDR1 is SNHLY and CDR2 is FYNNEI. The chain's CDR3 is CASSLGGALNTGELFF. CDR3 sequence (DNA): TGTGCCAGCAGCCTTGGTGGGGCCCTGAACACCGGGGAGCTGTTTTTT. Full variable domain (remainder filled in from reference TRBV2 and TRBJ2-2): EPEVTQTPSHQVTQMGQEVILRCVPISNHLYFYWYRQILGQKVEFLVSFYNNEISEKSEIFDDQFSVERPDGSNFTLKIRSTKLEDSAMYFCASSLGGALNTGELFFGEGSRLTVL.

The J gene is TRBJ1-6, the V gene TRBV25-1, with D uncertain. Germline V gene sequence: CDR1 MGHDK, CDR2 SYGVNS. The V and J ends lost 3 bases and 4 bases respectively, with 10 bases between them. The CDR3 consists of 15 residues. CDR3 sequence: CASSDGRQYNSPLHF. CDR3 DNA sequence: TGTGCCAGCAGTGATGGAAGGCAGTATAATTCACCCCTCCACTTT.